These 29 T cell receptor beta chains originate from one sample sequenced in a study of cytomegalovirus exposure and HLA in healthy donors. Sequenced by immunoSEQ multiplex PCR; TCRdb stores in-frame clones only, minus some. Among approximately 70,000 clones listed, approximately 94% were seen once. The sequenced sample was PBMCs. Receptors were obtained from a woman younger than 35 in good health and CMV-seropositive.

In this sample, this clone turned up once. The chain carries TRBV19 and TRBJ1-2; 10 nucleotides line up with TRBD1. Germline CDR1 is LNHDA and CDR2 is SQIVND (reference sequence). V dropped 4 bases and J dropped 4; count of bases not matched to a gene: 6. The CDR3 covers 15 residues. The CDR3 region is CASSTDRGQSYGYTF. DNA for the CDR3: TGTGCCAGTAGTACAGACAGGGGGCAGAGCTATGGCTACACCTTC.

This clone was detected a few times. The rearrangement uses TRBV5-1 and TRBJ2-1, with 12 bases aligning to TRBD2. CDR3 length: 15 amino acids. V shed 4 bases, J shed 2 bases, and the junction held 1 base outside the gene matches. The germline gives CDR1 SGHRS, CDR2 YFSETQ. CDR3 nucleotides: TGCGCCAGCAGCCGGACTAGCGGGACCTACAATGAGCAGTTCTTC. It encodes CASSRTSGTYNEQFF.

The chain combines TRBV19 with TRBJ2-7; 9 nucleotides align to TRBD1. CDR1 is LNHDA, CDR2 SQIVND, per germline (reference sequence). The CDR3 runs to 15 residues. V shed 5 bases and J 2 bases; nucleotides not matched to a gene: 7. DNA for the CDR3: TGTGCCAGTAGTGGGGGGACAGGGCCAGCCTACGAGCAGTACTTC. As protein: CASSGGTGPAYEQYF.

The chain employs TRBV28 and TRBJ2-2; perhaps TRBD1 as D (6 bases). Germline V gene lookup returns CDR1 MDHEN and CDR2 SYDVKM. The CDR3 totals 17 residues. V was pared by 1 base and J by 5 bases, with 17 bases between. The CDR3 region has the DNA TGTGCCAGCAGTTTATCCCTAGACAGGACTGAAACCGGGGAGCTGTTTTTT. This translates into CASSLSLDRTETGELFF. Full variable domain (outside the CDR3, taken from reference TRBV28 and TRBJ2-2): DVKVTQSSRYLVKRTGEKVFLECVQDMDHENMFWYRQDPGLGLRLIYFSYDVKMKEKGDIPEGYSVSREKKERFSLILESASTNQTSMYLCASSLSLDRTETGELFFGEGSRLTVL.

This chain connects TRBV7-9 to TRBJ1-1; D is unresolved. CDR3 length equals 12 residues. Germline CDR1 is SEHNR and CDR2 is FQNEAQ (reference sequence). V lost 6 bases and J 4 bases, leaving 9 bases between the germline ends. CDR3 region: CASRVSGTEAFF. The CDR3 DNA follows: TGTGCCAGCAGGGTTTCGGGCACTGAAGCTTTCTTT.

The sample holds a few counts of this clone. This chain joins TRBV5-1 and TRBJ2-3; no clear D. Germline values: CDR1 SGHRS, CDR2 YFSETQ. V lost 2 bases to trimming and J lost 2 bases, with 12 bases between them. The CDR3 runs 15 residues. CDR3 residues: CASSFGTVNTDTQYF. The CDR3 DNA reads TGCGCCAGCAGCTTTGGCACAGTCAACACAGATACGCAGTATTTT.

The chain is built from TRBV11-3 and TRBJ2-2; TRBD2 matches 7 bases. Per the germline V gene, CDR1 is SGHNT and CDR2 is YENEEA. The CDR3 runs to 15 residues. V was pared by 3 bases and J by 6 bases, with 7 bases of the junction left unmatched. DNA for the CDR3: TGTGCCAGCAGCTTGGGCGGGAGCTTCTCCGGGGAGCTGTTTTTT. Translating gives CASSLGGSFSGELFF.

The chain employs TRBV7-8 and TRBJ2-7; 12 bases fit TRBD2. Germline assignment: CDR1 SGHVS and CDR2 FQNEAQ. The CDR3 is 19 amino acids. V gave up 0 bases and J gave up 1 base; unmatched junction bases: 10. CDR3 DNA: TGTGCCAGCAGCTTAGCGTCTAGCGGGGGGGCCCAAAGGTCCTACGAGCAGTACTTC. Protein: CASSLASSGGAQRSYEQYF.

The chain joins TRBV28 to TRBJ2-1; 7 bases are a match to TRBD1. V lost 6 bases and J lost 6; bases outside the gene matches: 8. Germline V gene data show CDR1 as MDHEN and CDR2 as SYDVKM. This CDR3 has 14 residues. CDR3 in DNA: TGTGCCAGCAGCTTCGACAGGGAGATCAATGAGCAGTTCTTC. It codes for CASSFDREINEQFF.

On this clone: Sequence at one end of the junction differs from germline and may be a read error. This chain connects TRBV19 to TRBJ2-2; TRBD2 might be the D (7 bases). In germline, CDR1 is LNHDA, CDR2 SQIVND (reference sequence). This CDR3 contains 14 residues. The CDR3 nucleotides read TGCGCCGACTTTCGGGGGGCGCACACCGGGGAGCTGTTTTTT. Translating it yields CADFRGAHTGELFF.

The rearrangement uses TRBV30 and TRBJ2-7; D is ambiguous. CDR1 is GTSNPN and CDR2 is SVGIG in the germline V gene (reference sequence). V was cut by 8 bases and J by 6 bases, with 17 bases left in between. The CDR3 runs 12 residues. CDR3 in DNA: TGTGCCCTACAAGACTTTCTTTCCGAGCAGTACTTC. It is translated as CALQDFLSEQYF.

This chain connects TRBV15 to TRBJ2-3; D gene ambiguous. With 1 base removed from V and 0 bases from J, the gap between germline ends came to 14 bases. This CDR3 is 17 amino acids long. Germline V CDR1 and CDR2: LNHNV, YYDKDF (reference sequence). CDR3 bases: TGTGCCACCAGCAGAGTCCCAGGAACCTCTAGCACAGATACGCAGTATTTT. Translation gives CATSRVPGTSSTDTQYF.

The J gene is TRBJ2-7, the V gene TRBV7-6; no clear D gene. Per the germline V gene, CDR1 is SGHVS and CDR2 is FNYEAQ. This CDR3 region has 11 residues. Trimming pared 4 bases from V and 5 bases from J, leaving 6 bases between. The CDR3 bases are TGTGCCAGCAGCTATTCTCACGAGCAGTACTTC. Translated: CASSYSHEQYF.

The chain couples TRBV6-1 to TRBJ1-5, with D unresolved. CDR1 is MNHNS, CDR2 SASEGT, per germline. This CDR3 comprises 12 residues. Deletions cut 7 bases from V and 3 bases from J, with 7 bases between. CDR3 sequence: CASKEYNQPQHF. CDR3 coding DNA: TGTGCCAGCAAGGAGTACAATCAGCCCCAGCATTTT.

This clone was detected once. The chain links TRBV6-6 to TRBJ2-5; 12 bases map to TRBD2. CDR1 is MNHNY, CDR2 SVGAGI, per germline (reference sequence). CDR3 length: 14 residues. Trimming took 7 bases from V and 5 from J; bases not matched to a gene: 5. The CDR3 here is CASILAGGGETQYF. CDR3 DNA sequence: TGTGCCAGCATACTAGCGGGGGGCGGGGAGACCCAGTACTTC.

V and J are TRBV4-1 and TRBJ2-5; TRBD2 matches 11 bases. With V trimmed by 0 bases and J by 1 base, 4 bases remained unmatched. The germline gives CDR1 MGHRA, CDR2 YSYEKL. The CDR3 has 17 amino acids. The CDR3 loop reads CASSQETTSGAQETQYF. In DNA, the CDR3 is TGCGCCAGCAGCCAAGAGACGACTAGCGGGGCCCAAGAGACCCAGTACTTC.

The V gene is TRBV27, the J gene TRBJ1-1; TRBD1 is a possible D gene (6 bases). Germline CDR1 MNHEY, CDR2 SMNVEV (reference sequence). This CDR3 comprises 14 residues. The V gene lost 8 bases and the J gene lost 7 bases, with 20 bases spanning the gap. This chain's CDR3 is CASRNTGTLNEAFF. In DNA, the CDR3 is TGTGCCAGCCGGAATACCGGGACACTAAATGAAGCTTTCTTT.

The rearrangement joins TRBV5-1 to TRBJ1-6; 7 bases are a match to TRBD1. The CDR3 extends over 13 amino acids. Per the germline V gene, CDR1 is SGHRS and CDR2 is YFSETQ. V lost 4 bases, J lost 10 bases, and 5 bases stayed unmatched. The CDR3 DNA follows: TGCGCCAGCAGCCGTGACAGGGACTCACCCCTCCACTTT. It is translated as CASSRDRDSPLHF.

This CDR3 is CASSLIPNQPQHF. The CDR3 DNA is TGTGCCAGCAGCTTAATCCCTAATCAGCCCCAGCATTTT. The gene calls are TRBV7-2 and TRBJ1-5; no definite D call. Per germline, CDR1 SGHTA and CDR2 FQGNSA. Trimming removed 2 bases at V and 4 bases at J, with 6 bases between. The CDR3 is 13 residues long.

V is TRBV30 and J is TRBJ2-3; TRBD2 agrees at 7 bases. The CDR3 is 14 residues long. V was clipped by 1 base and J by 5 bases; unmatched bases: 6. Germline CDR1 is GTSNPN and CDR2 is SVGIG (reference sequence). As DNA, the CDR3 is TGTGCCTGGAGTGCTGGGGGGGAAGAAGATACGCAGTATTTT. As protein: CAWSAGGEEDTQYF.

The chain recombines TRBV6-6 with TRBJ1-3, with 9 bases identical to TRBD1. Germline V gives CDR1 MNHNY, CDR2 SVGAGI (reference sequence). The CDR3 length is 15 residues. V lost 3 bases to trimming and J lost 8 bases; unmatched junction nucleotides: 8. CDR3 nucleotides: TGTGCCAGCAGTTATTCCTTAGACAGGGGGGACACCATATATTTT. Translating it yields CASSYSLDRGDTIYF.

The chain couples TRBV7-9 to TRBJ1-1; TRBD1 matches 7 bases. The J segment lost 0 bases and the V segment lost 1 base, leaving 2 bases of the junction unmatched. This CDR3 is built from 15 residues. Germline assignment: CDR1 SEHNR and CDR2 FQNEAQ (reference sequence). In nucleotides, the CDR3 is TGTGCCAGCAGCTTAGGAGACAGGGTGAACACTGAAGCTTTCTTT. It is translated as CASSLGDRVNTEAFF.

The chain joins TRBV4-1 to TRBJ1-5; D might be TRBD1 (6 bases). Between the trimmed V and J ends, which lost 1 base and 10 bases, there was a span of 17 bases. Germline CDR1 MGHRA, CDR2 YSYEKL. There are 15 residues in the CDR3. The CDR3 coding sequence is TGCGCCAGCAGCCAAGGCCTAGGGGGAGAACTCCCCCAGCATTTT. It specifies CASSQGLGGELPQHF.

The rearrangement links TRBV21-1 to TRBJ1-4; the table's TRBD1 call for D was not verified on the DNA. TRBV21-1 is a recognized pseudogene. The CDR3 length is 15 residues. The chain's CDR3 is CASSNWGQDNEKLFF. The CDR3 nucleotides are TGTGCCAGCAGCAACTGGGGACAGGATAATGAAAAACTGTTTTTT.

A single count supports this clone. The V and J genes are TRBV27 and TRBJ2-3; tentative D call: TRBD1 (5 bases). Germline V gives CDR1 MNHEY, CDR2 SMNVEV (reference sequence). The CDR3 contains 14 residues. V shed 6 bases and J shed 1 base, with 11 bases lying between them. CDR3 in amino acids: CASRITTGTDTQYF. As DNA, the CDR3 is TGTGCCAGCAGAATTACGACAGGCACAGATACGCAGTATTTT.

V usage is TRBV4-1 and J usage is TRBJ2-7; tentatively, D is TRBD1 (6 bases). The CDR3 has 18 amino acids. Germline assignment: CDR1 MGHRA and CDR2 YSYEKL. The ends were cut back, 4 bases at V and 1 base at J, with 23 bases in the middle. DNA of the CDR3: TGCGCCAGCAGCCTTCTGATTGGACAGCTACTCACATCCTACGAGCAGTACTTC. Residues: CASSLLIGQLLTSYEQYF.

The chain uses TRBV4-2 and TRBJ1-1, with 10 nucleotides matching TRBD1. Germline V CDR1 and CDR2: LGHNA, YNFKEQ. The CDR3 spans 18 residues. After removal of 3 bases from V and 5 bases from J, the junction contained 15 bases not matched to a gene. CDR3 protein: CASSHVDPGQGRNTEAFF. As DNA, the CDR3 is TGTGCCAGCAGCCATGTAGACCCGGGACAGGGGAGGAATACTGAAGCTTTCTTT.

The CDR3 spells CASSYSTPGYGYTF. The CDR3 DNA reads as TGTGCCAGCAGTTACTCGACTCCCGGTTATGGCTACACCTTC. V usage is TRBV6-6 and J usage is TRBJ1-2; no clear D gene. Trimming stripped 0 bases from V and 5 bases from J, with 10 bases between. Germline V gene sequence: CDR1 MNHNY, CDR2 SVGAGI (reference sequence). The CDR3 sequence is 14 residues long.

This chain uses TRBV28 with TRBJ2-5; D might be TRBD2 (6 bases). This CDR3 is 16 amino acids long. V was shortened by 3 bases and J by 2 bases, with 16 bases between the two germline ends. In germline, CDR1 is MDHEN, CDR2 SYDVKM. The CDR3 DNA reads as TGTGCCAGCAGTTTTGGCGGGAACGCCCTTCAAGAGACCCAGTACTTC. Encoded protein: CASSFGGNALQETQYF.